Detailed here is one T cell receptor beta chain. The data were taken from a study of technical replicates of blood from a handful of donors. Sequenced by immunoSEQ multiplex PCR; TCRdb stores in-frame clones only, minus some. The data show tens of thousands of clones, 85% to 95% seen once. This CDR3 is 13 amino acids long. The germline V gene has CDR1 PRHDT and CDR2 FYEKMQ (reference sequence). V was clipped by 3 bases and J by 5 bases, with 10 bases between them. The TCR comes from a human donor in good health. Sequences were obtained from T cells isolated from PBMCs. V usage is TRBV13 and J usage is TRBJ1-1; D is possibly TRBD1 (6 bases). The CDR3: CASSLGARTEAFF. CDR3 nucleotides: TGTGCCAGCAGCTTGGGGGCGCGGACTGAAGCTTTCTTT.